This T cell receptor (beta chain) originates from a study of cytotoxic CD8 clonotypes in ibrutinib-treated CLL. Looking at the study overall: Among the patients, over 9 presented as relapsed/refractory and fewer than 16 as treatment-naive; 17 to 18 showed unmutated IGHV. Response sampling came at median around twelve months of treatment, ranging about 6 to 36 months.

The CDR3 is made up of 15 amino acids. Trimming took 0 bases from V and 3 from J, leaving 11 bases between them. CDR1 is SGHAT, CDR2 FQNNGV, per germline. Clones were read by immunoSEQ multiplex PCR, and TCRdb kept only the in-frame ones, dropping some. In the table there are over 25,000 clones, roughly 60% of which are singletons. Turning to this clone: What it recognizes is unknown.

Points from the study as a whole: Among the clonotypes, public ones were uncommon and contracted or held stable on treatment.

The source is a human donor with chronic lymphocytic leukemia. This chain links TRBV11-2 with TRBJ1-1; D might be TRBD1 (5 bases). This material consisted of PBMCs, taken before ibrutinib treatment. CDR3 in amino acids: CASSLDQRGDTEAFF. The CDR3 nucleotides read TGTGCCAGCAGCTTAGATCAGAGGGGTGACACTGAAGCTTTCTTT.